Following are 23 T cell receptor beta chains from one sample sequenced in a study of blood T cell repertoires in COVID-19. Profiling relied on immunoSEQ multiplex PCR, and the TCRdb table lists in-frame clones only, not all of them. The repertoire has about 150,000 clones, roughly nine tenths of them found once; the top ten carry roughly 13%. Sequenced: peripheral blood. These receptors originate from a man between 18 and 29 years old with COVID-19, enrolled during active disease.

The gene calls are TRBV5-1 and TRBJ2-3, with D maybe TRBD2 (6 bases). Germline V gives CDR1 SGHRS, CDR2 YFSETQ. This CDR3 is 15 amino acids long. The V gene lost 2 bases and the J gene lost 0 bases, with 10 bases spanning the gap. The CDR3: CASSFGGVSTDTQYF. The CDR3 coding sequence is TGCGCCAGCAGCTTCGGCGGGGTAAGCACAGATACGCAGTATTTT. The full variable domain, rest sourced from reference TRBV5-1 and TRBJ2-3, is KAGVTQTPRYLIKTRGQQVTLSCSPISGHRSVSWYQQTPGQGLQFLFEYFSETQRNKGNFPGRFSGRQFSNSRSEMNVSTLELGDSALYLCASSFGGVSTDTQYFGPGTRLTVL.

The chain combines TRBV24-1 with TRBJ2-6; a possible D gene is TRBD1 (6 bases). V was trimmed by 9 bases and J by 0 bases, leaving 8 bases between them. This CDR3 has 14 residues. Germline V lookup: CDR1 KGHDR, CDR2 SFDVKD. In DNA, the CDR3 is TGTGCCACCGGACAGAGCTCTGGGGCCAACGTCCTGACTTTC. Protein: CATGQSSGANVLTF.

The chain combines TRBV19 with TRBJ1-5; 9 nucleotides align to TRBD1. Germline V CDR1 and CDR2: LNHDA, SQIVND (reference sequence). This CDR3 is built from 15 residues. The trim removed 7 bases at V and 3 bases at J, leaving 7 bases unmatched. The CDR3 protein is CASTWDRASNQPQHF. The CDR3 nucleotides are TGTGCCAGTACTTGGGACAGGGCTTCCAATCAGCCCCAGCATTTT.

The gene calls are TRBV14 and TRBJ2-7; D is uncertain. CDR3 length equals 16 residues. CDR1 is SGHDN and CDR2 is FVKESK in the germline V gene. V lost 2 bases and J 2 bases, leaving 16 bases between the germline ends. This CDR3 reads CASSQTYSLTTYEQYF. The CDR3 DNA reads as TGTGCCAGCAGCCAAACCTATAGCCTAACGACCTACGAGCAGTACTTC.

The rearrangement uses TRBV7-9 and TRBJ2-3, with a weak D call TRBD1 (7 bases). This CDR3 comprises 17 residues. Looked up from germline, CDR1 is SEHNR and CDR2 is FQNEAQ (reference sequence). Between the trimmed V and J ends, which lost 6 bases and 1 base, there was a span of 20 bases. Here the CDR3 DNA reads TGTGCCAGCAGACCAACAGGGGAGGTTGAAGGCACAGATACGCAGTATTTT. Amino acid sequence: CASRPTGEVEGTDTQYF.

V is TRBV5-4 and J is TRBJ2-3; 8 bases agree with TRBD1. The germline V gene has CDR1 SGHNT and CDR2 YYREEE (reference sequence). This CDR3 spans 14 amino acids. V was clipped by 4 bases and J by 6 bases; unmatched bases: 7. The CDR3 nucleotides are TGTGCCAGCAGCCGGACAGGGCCGAGGGATACGCAGTATTTT. Residues: CASSRTGPRDTQYF.

Only one count was recorded for this clone. The chain links TRBV5-4 to TRBJ2-1; 8 bases match TRBD2. This CDR3 comprises 15 residues. Losses at the gene ends were 5 bases for V and 0 bases for J; bases not matched to a gene: 4. CDR1 is SGHNT and CDR2 is YYREEE in the germline V gene (reference sequence). The CDR3 region has the DNA TGTGCCAGCAGACCAAGCGGGAGCTCCTACAATGAGCAGTTCTTC. Translated, it gives CASRPSGSSYNEQFF.

Of note for this clone: The junction departs from the called germline gene at one end, perhaps through a read error. The chain joins TRBV5-5 to TRBJ1-4; D gene ambiguous. CDR3 length: 16 amino acids. Germline assignment: CDR1 SGHKS and CDR2 YYEKEE (reference sequence). This CDR3 is CASSLRRETTTEKLLF. The DNA for the CDR3 is TGTGCCAGCAGCTTGCGGAGAGAGACCACTACTGAAAAACTGCTTTTT.

About this clone: An end of the junction differs from the germline gene, which may be a read error. The chain carries TRBV6-6 and TRBJ1-4; a possible D gene is TRBD1 (6 bases). Looked up from germline, CDR1 is MNHNY and CDR2 is SVGAGI (reference sequence). The CDR3 length is 15 residues. The CDR3, as DNA: TGTGCCAGCAGTTACTCCAAGGACAGAGGTGAAAAACTGCTTTTT. Translation gives CASSYSKDRGEKLLF.

In this sample, this clone turned up a few times. This chain joins TRBV28 and TRBJ2-5, with D possibly matching TRBD1 (5 bases). The CDR3 length is 13 residues. V lost 3 bases to trimming and J lost 8 bases, with 13 bases between them. Per germline, CDR1 MDHEN and CDR2 SYDVKM. The CDR3 DNA is TGTGCCAGCAGTTTCCGCCCCCAGGGAACCCAGTACTTC. This gives the protein CASSFRPQGTQYF.

V usage is TRBV30 and J usage is TRBJ2-1, with TRBD2 matching 11 bases. The germline CDR1 and CDR2 sequences are GTSNPN and SVGIG (reference sequence). CDR3 length: 19 amino acids. The trim removed 2 bases at V and 0 bases at J, leaving 12 bases unmatched. The CDR3 here is CAWSRLAGITLNSYNEQFF. In DNA, the CDR3 is TGTGCCTGGAGTAGACTAGCGGGAATTACCCTGAACTCCTACAATGAGCAGTTCTTC.

This chain joins TRBV6-5 and TRBJ2-5; weak D call: TRBD2 (5 bases). The CDR3 contains 12 residues. Germline V gene sequence: CDR1 MNHEY, CDR2 SVGAGI. V lost 6 bases to trimming and J lost 7 bases, with 12 bases between them. The CDR3 DNA reads TGTGCCAGCAGGGAGGAACTGGGGACCCAGTACTTC. It translates to CASREELGTQYF.

The chain couples TRBV4-3 to TRBJ2-1, with D possibly TRBD2 on 5 matching bases. Germline assignment: CDR1 LGHNA and CDR2 YSLEER. The ends were cut back, 0 bases at V and 9 bases at J, with 18 bases in the middle. This CDR3 is 16 amino acids long. The CDR3 region has the DNA TGCGCCAGCAGCCAAGATATGTCTAGCAGTTCGGGTGAGCAGTTCTTC. Protein product: CASSQDMSSSSGEQFF.

The V call is TRBV9, the J call TRBJ2-1, with D possibly TRBD2 on 6 matching bases. Trimming stripped 3 bases from V and 6 bases from J, with 16 bases between. The CDR3 is made up of 15 amino acids. Germline CDR1 reads SGDLS; CDR2 reads YYNGEE. The CDR3 loop is CASSGATGVLNEQFF. The CDR3 bases are TGTGCCAGCAGCGGAGCCACGGGGGTCCTCAATGAGCAGTTCTTC. The full variable domain, in which reference TRBV9 and TRBJ2-1 provide the parts outside the CDR3, is DSGVTQTPKHLITATGQRVTLRCSPRSGDLSVYWYQQSLDQGLQFLIQYYNGEERAKGNILERFSAQQFPDLHSELNLSSLELGDSALYFCASSGATGVLNEQFFGPGTRLTVL.

This sequence joins TRBV6-5 and TRBJ1-1, with D tentatively TRBD1 (6 bases). Germline CDR1 reads MNHEY; CDR2 reads SVGAGI. The V gene lost 2 bases and the J gene lost 6 bases, with 16 bases spanning the gap. The CDR3 has 15 amino acids. CDR3 sequence: CASSYLAGAHAEAFF. CDR3 bases: TGTGCCAGCAGTTACCTCGCGGGGGCCCACGCTGAAGCTTTCTTT.

This clone was observed at least ten times. CDR3 sequence (DNA): TGTGCCAGCAGCCCTCTGGGGGGGTCAAATGGCTACACCTTC. It codes for CASSPLGGSNGYTF. The chain uses TRBV7-9 and TRBJ1-2; D perhaps matches TRBD1 (5 bases). Germline V lookup: CDR1 SEHNR, CDR2 FQNEAQ (reference sequence). Trimming took 5 bases from V and 6 from J, leaving 16 bases between them. The CDR3 length is 14 residues.

The chain has TRBV9 and TRBJ2-1; D perhaps matches TRBD2 (7 bases). V dropped 2 bases and J dropped 10 bases, with 16 bases sitting between them. The germline CDR1 and CDR2 sequences are SGDLS and YYNGEE. The CDR3 contains 14 residues. CDR3 in amino acids: CASSVGGGPEEQFF. CDR3 sequence (DNA): TGTGCCAGCAGCGTGGGAGGGGGGCCGGAAGAGCAGTTCTTC.

The chain has TRBV9 and TRBJ2-3, with a tentative D call TRBD1 (6 bases). This CDR3 region has 23 residues. Trimming removed 0 bases from V and 0 bases from J, with 32 bases in between. CDR1 is SGDLS and CDR2 is YYNGEE in the germline V gene. The CDR3 coding sequence is TGTGCCAGCAGCGTAGCATTCGGATGGGCAGGGGCAAACCGAAAAACTAGCACAGATACGCAGTATTTT. This encodes CASSVAFGWAGANRKTSTDTQYF.

Remarks on this clone: The junction departs from the called germline gene at one end, perhaps through a read error. J is TRBJ1-4 and V is TRBV6-5, with D perhaps TRBD1 (6 bases). The V gene's germline CDR1 is MNHEY and CDR2 SVGAGI. The CDR3 is made up of 14 amino acids. CDR3 residues: CASTERGGDEKLLF. The CDR3 nucleotides are TGTGCCAGCACCGAAAGGGGGGGCGATGAAAAACTGCTTTTT.

This chain links TRBV27 with TRBJ2-7, with a tentative D call TRBD1 (6 bases). Trimming took off 6 bases at V and 1 base at J, with 16 bases between the two ends. The CDR3 covers 15 residues. Germline V gives CDR1 MNHEY, CDR2 SMNVEV (reference sequence). DNA for the CDR3: TGTGCCAGCAGCGGCTGGGAACAGGGATCCTACGAGCAGTACTTC. This codes for CASSGWEQGSYEQYF.

The J gene is TRBJ2-1, the V gene TRBV5-1; D remains unclear. This CDR3 spans 15 amino acids. V dropped 0 bases and J dropped 2 bases, with 9 bases sitting between them. Looked up from germline, CDR1 is SGHRS and CDR2 is YFSETQ. The CDR3 sequence: CASSLEEMTYNEQFF. In nucleotides, the CDR3 is TGCGCCAGCAGCTTGGAAGAGATGACCTACAATGAGCAGTTCTTC.

For this clone: The same CDR3 can be traced to other DNA sequences in this sample. The chain links TRBV9 to TRBJ2-5; 10 bases line up with TRBD2. Germline values: CDR1 SGDLS, CDR2 YYNGEE. The CDR3 runs to 15 residues. V dropped 0 bases and J dropped 3; count of bases not matched to a gene: 2. This chain's CDR3 is CASSVGLAGEETQYF. The CDR3, as DNA: TGTGCCAGCAGCGTAGGTCTAGCGGGAGAAGAGACCCAGTACTTC.

V is TRBV3-1 (or the pseudogene TRBV3-2) and J is TRBJ2-3; TRBD2 matches at 9 bases. This CDR3 is built from 18 residues. CDR1 is LGHDT and CDR2 is YNNKEL in the germline V gene (reference sequence). Losses at the gene ends were 1 base for V and 2 bases for J; bases not matched to a gene: 10. The CDR3 bases are TGTGCCAGCAGCCAAGGGGACCTTAGCGGGAGCCTCACAGATACGCAGTATTTT. It encodes CASSQGDLSGSLTDTQYF.